This T cell receptor (beta chain) was profiled in a study of blood T cell repertoires in COVID-19. Per the original data handling: Amplification of reference gene primers was used by the study to estimate nucleated cell counts. TCRdb keeps only in-frame clones here, not all; method: immunoSEQ multiplex PCR. V and J calls and clone size follow that table, whereas D and trimming were derived from the DNA. Found here are 250,000 to 400,000 clones, 90% of them singletons; the top ten hold under 3%. V shed 0 bases and J 7 bases; nucleotides not matched to a gene: 6. Germline CDR1 and CDR2: GTSNPN and SVGIG (reference sequence). CDR3 size: 14 residues. Enrollment of patients from Seattle took place during active infection, with longitudinal follow-up.

Sequenced: peripheral blood. This chain joins TRBV30 and TRBJ1-1; 9 positions agree with TRBD1. The TCR comes from a woman in her 30s with COVID-19, enrolled during active disease. The CDR3 DNA reads as TGTGCCTGGAGTGTACAGGGGGCAAGGGGTGAAGCTTTCTTT. This codes for CAWSVQGARGEAFF.